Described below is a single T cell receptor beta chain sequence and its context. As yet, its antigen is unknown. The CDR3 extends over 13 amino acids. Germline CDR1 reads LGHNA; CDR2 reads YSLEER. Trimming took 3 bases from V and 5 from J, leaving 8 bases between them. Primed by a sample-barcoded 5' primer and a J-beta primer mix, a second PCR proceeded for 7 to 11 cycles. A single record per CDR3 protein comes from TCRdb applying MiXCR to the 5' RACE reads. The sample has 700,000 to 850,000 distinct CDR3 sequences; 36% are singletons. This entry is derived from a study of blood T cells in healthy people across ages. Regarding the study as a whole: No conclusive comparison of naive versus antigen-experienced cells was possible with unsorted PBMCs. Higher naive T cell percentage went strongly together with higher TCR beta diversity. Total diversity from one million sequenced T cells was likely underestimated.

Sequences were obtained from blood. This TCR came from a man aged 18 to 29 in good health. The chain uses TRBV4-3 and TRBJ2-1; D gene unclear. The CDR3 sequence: CASSQTYDNEQFF. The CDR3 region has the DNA TGCGCCAGCAGCCAGACCTACGACAATGAGCAGTTCTTC.